The T cell receptor (beta chain) under discussion was sequenced for a study of blood T cells in healthy people across ages. For the study at large: About one barcoded beta molecule was captured per two T cells (by template switching). Study-level results: Per million T cells, TCR beta diversity dropped about linearly as age rose. Estimated diversity across one million T cells was deemed an underestimate.

For the second PCR, which ran for roughly 7 to 11 cycles, a sample-barcoded 5' primer and a J-beta primer mix were used. Via MiXCR, TCRdb re-called the 5' RACE reads, giving one row per CDR3 protein. Among 800,000 to 950,000 distinct CDR3 sequences, about 44% were seen once, and the ten largest hold about an eighth. CDR1 and CDR2 from the germline V gene are MNHEY and SVGEGT. The CDR3 is made up of 13 amino acids. Trimming took off 7 bases at V and 7 bases at J, with 16 bases between the two ends. The people who gave samples were healthy Caucasians from Russia, aged roughly 6 to 90. Concerning this clonotype itself: Its antigen remains unidentified.

The V call is TRBV6-2 or TRBV6-3, the J call TRBJ2-5; D might be TRBD1 (5 bases). The source material was blood. The receptor was isolated from a man aged 30 to 45 in good health. This CDR3 is CASKIDSTGTQYF. The CDR3 DNA reads TGTGCCAGCAAAATCGACAGCACCGGGACCCAGTACTTC.